Sequencing of this TCR beta chain was carried out in a study of cytomegalovirus exposure and HLA in healthy donors. This clone was seen once. Amplification used 60 Vbeta primers and 13 Jbeta primers. The method was immunoSEQ multiplex PCR; TCRdb's version includes in-frame clones alone and lacks a portion of them. This table holds 150,000 or so clones, approximately 80% found once. Deletions cut 5 bases from V and 2 bases from J, with 15 bases between. The CDR3 loop spans 15 amino acids. Germline assignment: CDR1 LNHDA and CDR2 SQIVND (reference sequence). This chain connects TRBV19 to TRBJ1-2; no clear D gene. The clonotype was recovered from a man between 18 and 35 years old in good health and CMV-seronegative. Sequencing used PBMCs. The CDR3 protein is CASSYLTRANYGYTF. As DNA, the CDR3 is TGTGCCAGTAGTTACCTGACAAGAGCAAACTATGGCTACACCTTC.